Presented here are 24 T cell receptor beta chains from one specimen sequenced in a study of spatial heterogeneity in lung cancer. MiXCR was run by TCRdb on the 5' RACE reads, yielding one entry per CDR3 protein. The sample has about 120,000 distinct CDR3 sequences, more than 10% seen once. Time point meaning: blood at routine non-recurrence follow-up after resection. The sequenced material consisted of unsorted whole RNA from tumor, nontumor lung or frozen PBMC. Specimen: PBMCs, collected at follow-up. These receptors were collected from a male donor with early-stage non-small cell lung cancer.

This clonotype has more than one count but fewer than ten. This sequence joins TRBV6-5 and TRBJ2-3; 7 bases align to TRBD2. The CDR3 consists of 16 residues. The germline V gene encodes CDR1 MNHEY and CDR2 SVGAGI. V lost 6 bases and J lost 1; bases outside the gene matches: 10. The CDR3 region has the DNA TGTGCCAGCAGCCGGGGGGAGGGACCAGGCACAGATACGCAGTATTTT. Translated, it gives CASSRGEGPGTDTQYF.

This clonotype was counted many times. The CDR3 DNA is TGTGCCAGCAGCCGTGGGACTAGCCCAACAGATACGCAGTATTTT. Amino acid sequence: CASSRGTSPTDTQYF. The genes are TRBV7-6 and TRBJ2-3, with 9 bases lining up with TRBD2. The germline gives CDR1 SGHVS, CDR2 FNYEAQ. With 5 bases clipped from V and 3 bases from J, the junction kept 6 bases outside the gene matches. This CDR3 spans 15 amino acids.

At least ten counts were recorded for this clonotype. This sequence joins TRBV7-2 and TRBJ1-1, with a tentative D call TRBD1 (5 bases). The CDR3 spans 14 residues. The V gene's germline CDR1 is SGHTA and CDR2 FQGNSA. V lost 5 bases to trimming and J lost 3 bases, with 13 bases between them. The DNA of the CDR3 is TGTGCCAGCAGCCCAGGGCCGCGCTACACTGAAGCTTTCTTT. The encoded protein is CASSPGPRYTEAFF.

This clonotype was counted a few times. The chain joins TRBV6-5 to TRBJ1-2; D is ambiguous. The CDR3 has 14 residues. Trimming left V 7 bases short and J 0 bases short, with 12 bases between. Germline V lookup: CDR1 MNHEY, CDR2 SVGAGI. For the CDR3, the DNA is TGTGCCAGCACCCCCAAGACCCCTAACTATGGCTACACCTTC. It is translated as CASTPKTPNYGYTF.

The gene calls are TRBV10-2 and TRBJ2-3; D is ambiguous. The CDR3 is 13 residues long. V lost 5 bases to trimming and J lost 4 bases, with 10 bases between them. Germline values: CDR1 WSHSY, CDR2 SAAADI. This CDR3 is CASSRARPDTQYF. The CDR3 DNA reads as TGCGCCAGCAGTAGGGCGCGCCCAGATACGCAGTATTTT.

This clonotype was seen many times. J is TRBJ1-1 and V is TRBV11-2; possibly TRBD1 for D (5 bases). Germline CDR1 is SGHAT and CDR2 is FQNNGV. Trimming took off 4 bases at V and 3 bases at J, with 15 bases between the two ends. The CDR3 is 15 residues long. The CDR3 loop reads CASSYIYRGDTEAFF. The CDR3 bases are TGTGCCAGCAGCTACATTTACCGGGGGGACACTGAAGCTTTCTTT.

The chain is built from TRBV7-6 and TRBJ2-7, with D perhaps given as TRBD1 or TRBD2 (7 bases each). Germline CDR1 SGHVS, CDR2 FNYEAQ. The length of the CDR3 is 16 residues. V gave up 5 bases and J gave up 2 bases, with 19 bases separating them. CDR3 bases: TGTGCCAGCAGCCGCAGGGGGGGCAGGGAGGCCTACGAGCAGTACTTC. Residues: CASSRRGGREAYEQYF.

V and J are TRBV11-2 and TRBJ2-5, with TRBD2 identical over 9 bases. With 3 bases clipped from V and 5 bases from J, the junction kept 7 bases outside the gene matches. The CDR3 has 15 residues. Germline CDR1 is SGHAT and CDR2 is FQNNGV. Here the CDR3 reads CASSFQRGAAETQYF. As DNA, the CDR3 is TGTGCCAGCAGCTTTCAGCGGGGGGCGGCGGAGACCCAGTACTTC.

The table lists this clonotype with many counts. The CDR3 loop is CASSYIGTGVTEAFF. The CDR3 nucleotides are TGTGCCAGCAGCTACATCGGGACAGGGGTTACTGAAGCTTTCTTT. The V call is TRBV7-9, the J call TRBJ1-1; 10 bases match TRBD1. Losses at the gene ends were 4 bases for V and 5 bases for J; bases not matched to a gene: 7. CDR1 SEHNR and CDR2 FQNEAQ come from the germline V gene (reference sequence). The CDR3 totals 15 residues.

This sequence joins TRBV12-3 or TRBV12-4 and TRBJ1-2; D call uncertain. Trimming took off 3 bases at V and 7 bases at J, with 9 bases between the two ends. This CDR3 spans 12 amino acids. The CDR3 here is CASSFTVPGYTF. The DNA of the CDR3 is TGTGCCAGCAGTTTTACAGTCCCTGGCTACACCTTC.

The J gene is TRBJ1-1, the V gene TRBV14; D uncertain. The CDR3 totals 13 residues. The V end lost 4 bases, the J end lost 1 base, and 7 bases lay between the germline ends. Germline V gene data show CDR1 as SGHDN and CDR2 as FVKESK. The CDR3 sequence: CASSLTRNTEAFF. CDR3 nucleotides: TGTGCCAGCAGCCTAACGAGGAACACTGAAGCTTTCTTT.

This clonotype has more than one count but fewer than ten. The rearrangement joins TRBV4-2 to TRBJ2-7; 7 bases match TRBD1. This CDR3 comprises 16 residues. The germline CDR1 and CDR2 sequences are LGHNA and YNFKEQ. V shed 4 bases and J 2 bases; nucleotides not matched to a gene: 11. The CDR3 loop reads CASSLTPGQNTYEQYF. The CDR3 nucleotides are TGTGCCAGCAGCCTGACTCCGGGACAGAACACCTACGAGCAGTACTTC.

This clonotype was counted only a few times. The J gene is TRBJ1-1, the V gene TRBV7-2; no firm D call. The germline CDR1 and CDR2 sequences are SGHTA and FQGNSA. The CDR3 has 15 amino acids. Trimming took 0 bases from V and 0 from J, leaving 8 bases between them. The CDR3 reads CASSLAAAMNTEAFF. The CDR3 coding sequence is TGTGCCAGCAGCTTAGCAGCAGCTATGAACACTGAAGCTTTCTTT.

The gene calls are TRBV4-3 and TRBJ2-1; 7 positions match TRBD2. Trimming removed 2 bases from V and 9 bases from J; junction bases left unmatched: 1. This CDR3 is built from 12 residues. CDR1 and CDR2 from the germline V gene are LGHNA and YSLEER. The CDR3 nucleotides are TGCGCCAGCAGCCAATCGGGGGGTGAGCAGTTCTTC. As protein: CASSQSGGEQFF.

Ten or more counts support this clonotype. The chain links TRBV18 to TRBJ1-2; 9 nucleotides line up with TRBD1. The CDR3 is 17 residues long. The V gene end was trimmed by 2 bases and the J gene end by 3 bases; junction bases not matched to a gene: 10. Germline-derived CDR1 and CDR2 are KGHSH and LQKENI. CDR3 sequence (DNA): TGTGCCAGCTCACCAGATCCCGGGACAGGGCGTGACTATGGCTACACCTTC. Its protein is CASSPDPGTGRDYGYTF.

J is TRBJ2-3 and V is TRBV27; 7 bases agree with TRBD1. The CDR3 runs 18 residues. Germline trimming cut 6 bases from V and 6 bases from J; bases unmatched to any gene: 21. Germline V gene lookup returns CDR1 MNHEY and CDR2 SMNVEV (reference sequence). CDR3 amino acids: CASRADRAPEIQLDTQYF. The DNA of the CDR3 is TGTGCCAGCAGGGCAGACAGGGCCCCTGAAATACAACTGGATACGCAGTATTTT.

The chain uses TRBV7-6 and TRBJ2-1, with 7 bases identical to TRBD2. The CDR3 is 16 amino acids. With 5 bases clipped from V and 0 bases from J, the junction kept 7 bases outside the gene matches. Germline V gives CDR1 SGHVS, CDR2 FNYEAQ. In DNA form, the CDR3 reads TGTGCCAGCAGCACCAGCGGGGATTACTCCTACAATGAGCAGTTCTTC. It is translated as CASSTSGDYSYNEQFF.

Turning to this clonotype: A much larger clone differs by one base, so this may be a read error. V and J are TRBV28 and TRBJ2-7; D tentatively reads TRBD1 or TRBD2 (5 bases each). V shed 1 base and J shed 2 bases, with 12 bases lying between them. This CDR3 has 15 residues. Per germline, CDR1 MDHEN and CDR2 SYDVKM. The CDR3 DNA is TGTGCCAGCAGTTTATATGCGAGGGGCGCCTACGAGCAGTACTTC. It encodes CASSLYARGAYEQYF.

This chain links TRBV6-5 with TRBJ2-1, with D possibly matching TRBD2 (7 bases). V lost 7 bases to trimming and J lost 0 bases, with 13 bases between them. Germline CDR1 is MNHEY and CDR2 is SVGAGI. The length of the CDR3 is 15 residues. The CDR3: CASNRAGASYNEQFF. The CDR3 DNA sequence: TGTGCCAGCAATCGGGCGGGGGCCTCCTACAATGAGCAGTTCTTC.

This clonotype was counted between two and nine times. Here the CDR3 reads CASSLRRGSNEQFF. CDR3 bases: TGTGCCAGCAGCCTCCGCCGGGGTAGCAATGAGCAGTTCTTC. The genes are TRBV3-1 and TRBJ2-1; D may be TRBD2 (5 bases). Germline-derived CDR1 and CDR2 are LGHDT and YNNKEL (reference sequence). V lost 4 bases, J lost 6 bases, and 13 bases lay in between. The CDR3 length is 14 residues.

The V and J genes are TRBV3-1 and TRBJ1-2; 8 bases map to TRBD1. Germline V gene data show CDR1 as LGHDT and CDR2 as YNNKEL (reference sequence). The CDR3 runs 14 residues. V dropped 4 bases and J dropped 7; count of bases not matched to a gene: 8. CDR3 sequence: CASSRITGGVGYTF. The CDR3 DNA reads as TGTGCCAGCAGCCGAATTACAGGGGGAGTTGGCTACACCTTC.

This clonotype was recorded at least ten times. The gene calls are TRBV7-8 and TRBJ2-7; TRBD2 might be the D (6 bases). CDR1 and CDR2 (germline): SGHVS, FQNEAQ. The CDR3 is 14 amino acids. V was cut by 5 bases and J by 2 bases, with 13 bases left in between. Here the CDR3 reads CASSPGSLTYEQYF. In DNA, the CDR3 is TGTGCCAGCAGCCCCGGGAGCCTCACCTACGAGCAGTACTTC.

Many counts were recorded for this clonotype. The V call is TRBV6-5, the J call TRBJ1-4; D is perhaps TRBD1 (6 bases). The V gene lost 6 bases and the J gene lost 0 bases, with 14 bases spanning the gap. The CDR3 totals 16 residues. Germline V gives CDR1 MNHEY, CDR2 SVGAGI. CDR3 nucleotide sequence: TGTGCCAGCAGGTTTGGGACACGCTCAACTAATGAAAAACTGTTTTTT. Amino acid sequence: CASRFGTRSTNEKLFF.

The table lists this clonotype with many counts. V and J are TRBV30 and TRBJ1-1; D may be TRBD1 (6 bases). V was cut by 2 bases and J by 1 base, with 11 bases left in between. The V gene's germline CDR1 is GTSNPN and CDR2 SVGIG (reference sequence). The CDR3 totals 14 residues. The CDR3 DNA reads TGTGCCTGGAGTTCCCTGGGGGCGAACACTGAAGCTTTCTTT. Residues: CAWSSLGANTEAFF.